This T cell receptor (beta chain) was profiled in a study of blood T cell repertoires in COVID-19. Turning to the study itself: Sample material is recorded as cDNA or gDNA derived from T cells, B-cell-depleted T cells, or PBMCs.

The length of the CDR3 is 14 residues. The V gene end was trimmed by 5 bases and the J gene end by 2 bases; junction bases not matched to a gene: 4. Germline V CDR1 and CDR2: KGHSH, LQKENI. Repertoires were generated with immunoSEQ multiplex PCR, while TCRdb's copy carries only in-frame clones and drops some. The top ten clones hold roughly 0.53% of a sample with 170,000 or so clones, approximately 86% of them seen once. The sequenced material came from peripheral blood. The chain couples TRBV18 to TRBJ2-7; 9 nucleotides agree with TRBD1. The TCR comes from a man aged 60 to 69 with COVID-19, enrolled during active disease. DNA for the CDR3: TGTGCCAGCTCAACCGGGACAGGGACCTACGAGCAGTACTTC. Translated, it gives CASSTGTGTYEQYF.